The rows below give T cell receptor beta chains drawn from one sample of a study of T cell responses to AZD1222 COVID-19 vaccine. Profiled with immunoSEQ multiplex PCR; TCRdb holds only in-frame clones, not every one. The sample records about 150,000 clones, more than 90% being singletons. The material was peripheral blood, obtained on day 0 of AZD1222 vaccination. The source is an adult in good health. Both conserved end residues are part of each CDR3. D genes are given only for firm matches. Rows may omit the clone size; those that give it use once, few, many or a size class.

>TRBJ2-3|TRBV6-4|.|.
TGTGCCAGCAGTGACTCCCCCACCGTTTCAGATACGCAGTATTTT
CASSDSPTVSDTQYF
>TRBJ2-3|TRBV18|.|.
TGTGCCAGCTCACCATCGCTAAGCACAGATACGCAGTATTTT
CASSPSLSTDTQYF
>TRBJ1-1|TRBV28|.|.
TGTGCCAGCAGTTTATCCCTATCGAACACTGAAGCTTTCTTT
CASSLSLSNTEAFF
>TRBJ2-7|TRBV18|.|TRBD1
TGTGCCAGCTCATTACAGGGGGCGCAGGACGAGCAGTACTTC
CASSLQGAQDEQYF
>TRBJ1-1|TRBV3-1/TRBV3-2|.|.
TGTGCCAGCAGCCGATCCGGGGGGGGGAACACTGAAGCTTTCTTT
CASSRSGGGNTEAFF
>TRBJ2-7|TRBV4-3|.|TRBD2
TGCGCCAGCAGCCAAGTGTTAGCGGGGGGTCCCCTCTACGAGCAGTACTTC
CASSQVLAGGPLYEQYF
>TRBJ1-2|TRBV6-6|.|.
TGTGCCAGCCAAGCAGACTATGGCTACACCTTC
CASQADYGYTF
>TRBJ2-2|TRBV5-4|once|TRBD1
TGTGCCAGCAGCTTGCCCGGACAGGGGGACACCGGGGAGCTGTTTTTT
CASSLPGQGDTGELFF
>TRBJ1-5|TRBV28|.|.
TGTGCCAGCAGTGATCGTACGAGGGGAGGGGGGCAGCCCCAGCATTTT
CASSDRTRGGGQPQHF
>TRBJ1-3|TRBV9|few|.
TGTGCCAGCAGCCAAACCGGGGTAAAACGTGGAAACACCATATATTTT
CASSQTGVKRGNTIYF
>TRBJ1-2|TRBV5-6|.|.
TGTGCCAGCACTTCTGCCAGAGTCCTCCCTAACTATGGCTACACCTTC
CASTSARVLPNYGYTF
>TRBJ1-1|TRBV10-3|.|.
TGTGCCATCAGTGAAGCAGGCGGAAACACTGAAGCTTTCTTT
CAISEAGGNTEAFF
>TRBJ1-2|TRBV12-3/TRBV12-4|.|TRBD1
TGTGCCAGCAGTTTTACAGGGGGCGGAGGCTACACCTTC
CASSFTGGGGYTF
>TRBJ1-6|TRBV7-6|.|.
TGTGCCAGCAGCTTAGCTTCCCGCCCGGGTTCACCCCTCCACTTT
CASSLASRPGSPLHF
>TRBJ1-3|TRBV6-5|few|.
TGTGCCAGCACCCCGGGGGGCTCTGGAAACACCATATATTTT
CASTPGGSGNTIYF
>TRBJ1-6|TRBV9|.|.
TGTGCCAGCAGCGTAGGGGGGGACAATTCACCCCTCCACTTT
CASSVGGDNSPLHF
>TRBJ2-5|TRBV12-5|.|TRBD2
TGTGCTAGTGGACCCAGCGGGAGACACCAAGAGACCCAGTACTTC
CASGPSGRHQETQYF
>TRBJ2-1|TRBV3-1/TRBV3-2|.|TRBD2
TGTGCCAGCAGCCAAGAGGTTCTAGCGGGGGCCTCCTACAATGAGCAGTTCTTC
CASSQEVLAGASYNEQFF
>TRBJ2-2|TRBV30|.|TRBD1
TGTGCCTGTGTACCGGGACAGGGTGATACCGGGGAGCTGTTTTTT
CACVPGQGDTGELFF
>TRBJ1-2|TRBV4-1|.|.
TGCGCCAGCAGCCAAAAGGCCCCCCCCTACACCTTC
CASSQKAPPYTF
>TRBJ2-7|TRBV3-1/TRBV3-2|once|.
TGTGCCAGCGAAGCTCGGGGGCTGGCGGTCCAGCAGTACTTC
CASEARGLAVQQYF
>TRBJ1-3|TRBV19|.|.
TGTGCCAGTAGTATCCAAAGGACGGACTCCCCCAGGGGTGGAAACACCATATATTTT
CASSIQRTDSPRGGNTIYF
>TRBJ1-2|TRBV5-1|.|.
TGCGCCAGCAGCTACGACAGTCAGTATGGCTACACCTTC
CASSYDSQYGYTF
>TRBJ1-5|TRBV6-5|.|.
TGTGCCAGCAGTTACTCGACGGGGCAGCCCCAGCATTTT
CASSYSTGQPQHF
>TRBJ1-6|TRBV25-1|.|TRBD1
TGTGCCAGCAGTGAATATGGGGGGACAGCCGATTATCCCCTCCACTTT
CASSEYGGTADYPLHF
>TRBJ2-1|TRBV5-1|.|.
TGCGCCAGCAGCTTGCAGGGAAATAGTGAGCAGTTCTTC
CASSLQGNSEQFF
>TRBJ1-2|TRBV12-3/TRBV12-4|.|TRBD1
TGTGCCAGCAGCCCGACAGGGAACTATGGCTACACCTTC
CASSPTGNYGYTF
>TRBJ1-6|TRBV5-1|.|.
TGCGCCAGCAGCGGGGGATATAATTCACCCCTCCACTTT
CASSGGYNSPLHF
>TRBJ1-5|TRBV2|.|TRBD1
TGTGCCAGCAGTGCTGGACAGGGGGCCTATCAGCCCCAGCATTTT
CASSAGQGAYQPQHF
>TRBJ1-1|TRBV2|few|.
TGTGCCAGCAACGTCGACAGGAACGGTGAAGCTTTCTTT
CASNVDRNGEAFF
>TRBJ2-2|TRBV2|.|.
TGTGCCAGCAGTAACGCCCTCCTGGGGCTGTTTTTT
CASSNALLGLFF
>TRBJ1-1|TRBV6-5|.|.
TGTGCCAGCACCCCACAGGGAAGAGGCACTGAAGCTTTCTTT
CASTPQGRGTEAFF
>TRBJ2-1|TRBV24-1|.|.
TGTGCCACCATTTCGGGTACCGGAAACAATGAGCAGTTCTTC
CATISGTGNNEQFF
>TRBJ1-6|TRBV7-9|.|.
TGTGCCAGCAGTTCGGACGGTTCACCCCTCCACTTT
CASSSDGSPLHF
>TRBJ1-3|TRBV18|.|.
TGTGCCAGCTCACCAGAGAAGGTCTCTGGAAACACCATATATTTT
CASSPEKVSGNTIYF
>TRBJ1-6|TRBV9|once|.
TGTGCCAGCAGCGTAGCTTTCGGGGGACGCTCACCCCTCCACTTT
CASSVAFGGRSPLHF
>TRBJ1-2|TRBV28|.|TRBD1
TGTGCCAGCAGCTTGGGGACAGGGAGCCCTCACTATGGCTACACCTTC
CASSLGTGSPHYGYTF
>TRBJ2-3|TRBV29-1|.|TRBD2
TGCAGCGTTGATTATTTCCGGAGCGGGGGGGCCGGGGATACGCAGTATTTT
CSVDYFRSGGAGDTQYF
>TRBJ2-4|TRBV6-5|.|.
TGTGCCAGACGGGCGGGGTCCGGCATTCAGTACTTC
CARRAGSGIQYF
>TRBJ1-2|TRBV27|.|.
TGTGCCAGCAGTTTTTATTCCCCGACTCGTCACGACGGCTACACCTTC
CASSFYSPTRHDGYTF
>TRBJ2-1|TRBV27|.|TRBD2
TGTGCCAGCAGTTGGGGACTAGCCACGGGTGAGCAGTTCTTC
CASSWGLATGEQFF
>TRBJ1-5|TRBV23-1|.|.
TGCGCCAGCAGTCAATCAAGGGGACACAGAAATCAGCCCCAGCATTTT
CASSQSRGHRNQPQHF